Presented here are 10 T cell receptor beta chains from one specimen sequenced in a study of identical twins. Via MiXCR, TCRdb re-called the 5' RACE reads, giving one row per CDR3 protein. This table holds some 500,000 distinct CDR3 sequences, roughly a fifth found once. These sequences were also reported in another study, on T cells expressing NK-cell markers.

Sequencing input: CD4+ T cells sorted from blood. The receptor set was obtained from a young woman in good health.

The sample holds a few counts of this clonotype. The chain recombines TRBV7-2 with TRBJ2-7; possibly TRBD2 for D (6 bases). V dropped 5 bases and J dropped 4 bases, with 15 bases sitting between them. The V gene's germline CDR1 is SGHTA and CDR2 FQGNSA. This CDR3 is 14 amino acids long. CDR3 coding DNA: TGTGCCAGCAGCCCCCTGGGGGGAGCGTACGAGCAGTACTTC. It specifies CASSPLGGAYEQYF. Drawing the rest from reference TRBV7-2 and TRBJ2-7, the complete variable domain is GAGVSQSPSNKVTEKGKDVELRCDPISGHTALYWYRQSLGQGLEFLIYFQGNSAPDKSGLPSDRFSAERTGGSVSTLTIQRTQQEDSAVYLCASSPLGGAYEQYFGPGTRLTVT.

This clonotype was found many times. The rearrangement links TRBV12-3 or TRBV12-4 to TRBJ2-2; 8 bases map to TRBD1. This CDR3 region has 16 residues. The V segment lost 6 bases and the J segment 0 bases; nucleotides outside the gene matches: 6. The CDR3 DNA follows: TGTGCCAGCAGAGGCGGGACAGGCGCGAACACCGGGGAGCTGTTTTTT. Translated, it gives CASRGGTGANTGELFF.

This clonotype has more than one count but fewer than ten. The chain recombines TRBV20-1 with TRBJ2-1; 9 bases fit TRBD2. V lost 3 bases, J lost 5 bases, and 8 bases stayed unmatched. This CDR3 contains 15 residues. Germline V lookup: CDR1 DFQATT, CDR2 SNEGSKA (reference sequence). In DNA form, the CDR3 reads TGCAGTGCTAGTAAAGGCGGGGGGGGAGACAATGAGCAGTTCTTC. This encodes CSASKGGGGDNEQFF.

This clonotype was recorded a few times. This chain joins TRBV6-5 and TRBJ1-1; the match to TRBD1 covers 10 bases. With V trimmed by 7 bases and J by 8 bases, 1 base remained unmatched. The germline V gene encodes CDR1 MNHEY and CDR2 SVGAGI. The CDR3 contains 11 residues. This chain's CDR3 is CASKGQGEAFF. The CDR3 DNA reads TGTGCCAGCAAGGGACAGGGGGAAGCTTTCTTT.

This chain uses TRBV30 with TRBJ1-2, with 8 bases fitting TRBD1. The CDR3 is made up of 15 amino acids. Germline CDR1 GTSNPN, CDR2 SVGIG (reference sequence). V was pared by 6 bases and J by 5 bases, with 14 bases of the junction left unmatched. The CDR3 protein is CACLSGQVVSYGYTF. The DNA of the CDR3 is TGTGCCTGCCTCTCGGGACAGGTGGTGTCTTATGGCTACACCTTC. The full variable domain, completed using reference TRBV30 and TRBJ1-2, is SQTIHQWPATLVQPVGSPLSLECTVEGTSNPNLYWYRQAAGRGLQLLFYSVGIGQISSEVPQNLSASRPQDRQFILSSKKLLLSDSGFYLCACLSGQVVSYGYTFGSGTRLTVV.

This clonotype was observed many times. This chain joins TRBV7-2 and TRBJ2-2; D gene uncertain. The CDR3 runs 12 residues. Germline V gene sequence: CDR1 SGHTA, CDR2 FQGNSA. V shed 2 bases and J shed 4 bases, with 2 bases lying between them. For the CDR3, the DNA is TGTGCCAGCAGCTTATTCACCGGGGAGCTGTTTTTT. Protein product: CASSLFTGELFF.

The chain uses TRBV6-1 and TRBJ1-2; unclear D gene. CDR3 size: 15 residues. V was clipped by 7 bases and J by 0 bases, with 15 bases between them. Germline-derived CDR1 and CDR2 are MNHNS and SASEGT. The CDR3 loop is CASTQSGSANYGYTF. The DNA for the CDR3 is TGTGCCAGCACCCAGTCCGGATCAGCTAACTATGGCTACACCTTC.

This clonotype turned up a few times. The V call is TRBV7-2, the J call TRBJ2-2; 9 bases match TRBD2. From germline, CDR1 is SGHTA and CDR2 FQGNSA. The length of the CDR3 is 16 residues. V lost 5 bases to trimming and J lost 5 bases; unmatched junction nucleotides: 9. The CDR3 sequence is CASSPPTSGGTGELFF. DNA for the CDR3: TGTGCCAGCAGCCCACCGACTAGCGGAGGGACCGGGGAGCTGTTTTTT.

This clonotype occurred many times. This rearrangement joins TRBV5-1 to TRBJ2-7, with 8 nucleotides matching TRBD2. The V segment lost 4 bases and the J segment 3 bases; nucleotides outside the gene matches: 3. The CDR3 spans 13 residues. The germline gives CDR1 SGHRS, CDR2 YFSETQ. The CDR3 region has the DNA TGCGCCAGCAGCGGCACTAGCGGCTACGAGCAGTACTTC. Translation: CASSGTSGYEQYF.

This clonotype has ten or more counts. The rearrangement joins TRBV5-1 to TRBJ2-1; TRBD1 or TRBD2 may be the D gene (5 bases each). Per the germline V gene, CDR1 is SGHRS and CDR2 is YFSETQ. The CDR3 covers 15 residues. V lost 0 bases and J lost 1, with 8 bases in between. CDR3 bases: TGCGCCAGCAGCTTGGGAGGGGATTCCTACAATGAGCAGTTCTTC. Its translation: CASSLGGDSYNEQFF.